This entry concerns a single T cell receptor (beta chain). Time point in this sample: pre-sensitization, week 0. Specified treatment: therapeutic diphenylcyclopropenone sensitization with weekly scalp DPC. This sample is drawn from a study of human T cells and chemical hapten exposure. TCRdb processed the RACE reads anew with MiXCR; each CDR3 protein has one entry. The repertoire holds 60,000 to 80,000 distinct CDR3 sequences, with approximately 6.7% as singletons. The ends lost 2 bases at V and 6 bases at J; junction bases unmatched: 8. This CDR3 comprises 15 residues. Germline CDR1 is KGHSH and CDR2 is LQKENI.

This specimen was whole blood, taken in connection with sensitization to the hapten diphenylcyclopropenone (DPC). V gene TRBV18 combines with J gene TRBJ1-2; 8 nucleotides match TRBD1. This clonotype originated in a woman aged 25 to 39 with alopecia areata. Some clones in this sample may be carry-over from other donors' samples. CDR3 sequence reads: CASSPGQGARNGYTF. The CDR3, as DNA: TGTGCCAGCTCACCAGGGCAGGGGGCAAGGAATGGCTACACCTTC.